These T cell receptor beta chains were read from a single sample in a study of blood T cell repertoires in COVID-19. Sequenced by immunoSEQ multiplex PCR; TCRdb stores in-frame clones only, minus some. The sample records approximately 98,000 clones, approximately 88% being singletons. Sequenced: peripheral blood. These receptors came from a human donor in a cohort sampled during active COVID-19. Each CDR3 is given with its conserved first and last residue. Fields, in order: CDR3 protein, CDR3 DNA, D gene, clone size, V gene, J gene. A D gene is named only where the DNA matches it firmly. Not all rows give a size; the values are once, few, many and, for expanded clones, a class.

CDR3 protein: CASSLTAKNTEAFF
CDR3 DNA: TGTGCCAGCAGCTTGACAGCTAAGAACACTGAAGCTTTCTTT
D gene: NA
clone size: NA
V gene: TRBV7-8
J gene: TRBJ1-1

CDR3 protein: CASRGQGAVETQYF
CDR3 DNA: TGTGCCAGCAGGGGACAGGGGGCCGTCGAGACCCAGTACTTC
D gene: TRBD1
clone size: NA
V gene: TRBV11-2
J gene: TRBJ2-5

CDR3 protein: CASSWTGLSPMNTEAFF
CDR3 DNA: TGTGCCAGCAGCTGGACAGGTTTGTCGCCCATGAACACTGAAGCTTTCTTT
D gene: TRBD1
clone size: NA
V gene: TRBV7-2
J gene: TRBJ1-1

CDR3 protein: CASSLAPGSGWPLHF
CDR3 DNA: TGTGCCAGCAGCTTAGCCCCAGGGTCCGGTTGGCCCCTCCACTTT
D gene: NA
clone size: NA
V gene: TRBV7-8
J gene: TRBJ1-6

CDR3 protein: CASSESTSGKTEAFF
CDR3 DNA: TGTGCCAGCAGTGAATCTACGTCAGGGAAGACTGAAGCTTTCTTT
D gene: NA
clone size: NA
V gene: TRBV6-1
J gene: TRBJ1-1

CDR3 protein: CASSEIAGGGKNIQYF
CDR3 DNA: TGTGCCAGCAGTGAAATAGCAGGCGGGGGGAAAAACATTCAGTACTTC
D gene: TRBD2
clone size: NA
V gene: TRBV6-1
J gene: TRBJ2-4

CDR3 protein: CASSLRLTTDTQYF
CDR3 DNA: TGTGCCAGCAGCTTAAGACTCACCACAGATACGCAGTATTTT
D gene: NA
clone size: NA
V gene: TRBV7-8
J gene: TRBJ2-3

CDR3 protein: CASSYPGLADTDTQYF
CDR3 DNA: TGTGCCAGCAGTTACCCCGGACTAGCGGACACAGATACGCAGTATTTT
D gene: TRBD2
clone size: NA
V gene: TRBV6-2/TRBV6-3
J gene: TRBJ2-3

CDR3 protein: CASSLGARPASTDTQYF
CDR3 DNA: TGTGCCAGCAGTTTGGGGGCTAGGCCTGCTAGCACAGATACGCAGTATTTT
D gene: NA
clone size: NA
V gene: TRBV25-1
J gene: TRBJ2-3

CDR3 protein: CASSLEGSLGYTF
CDR3 DNA: TGTGCCAGCAGCTTAGAGGGGTCTCTGGGCTACACCTTC
D gene: NA
clone size: NA
V gene: TRBV7-9
J gene: TRBJ1-2

CDR3 protein: CASSPWAGGTYEQYF
CDR3 DNA: TGTGCCAGCAGCCCCTGGGCGGGAGGGACCTACGAGCAGTACTTC
D gene: TRBD2
clone size: NA
V gene: TRBV7-8
J gene: TRBJ2-7

CDR3 protein: CASSRDGHYEQYF
CDR3 DNA: TGTGCCAGCAGCCGGGATGGACACTACGAGCAGTACTTC
D gene: NA
clone size: NA
V gene: TRBV7-8
J gene: TRBJ2-7

CDR3 protein: CASSYGAGGPQNEQFF
CDR3 DNA: TGTGCCAGCAGTTACGGGGCGGGAGGGCCCCAGAATGAGCAGTTCTTC
D gene: TRBD2
clone size: NA
V gene: TRBV6-5
J gene: TRBJ2-1

CDR3 protein: CASSLTGDEQYF
CDR3 DNA: TGTGCCAGCAGCCTGACAGGGGACGAGCAGTACTTC
D gene: TRBD1
clone size: NA
V gene: TRBV5-4
J gene: TRBJ2-7

CDR3 protein: CASSLASSGSGETQYF
CDR3 DNA: TGTGCCAGCAGCCTCGCATCTAGCGGGAGTGGGGAGACCCAGTACTTC
D gene: TRBD2
clone size: NA
V gene: TRBV11-2
J gene: TRBJ2-5

CDR3 protein: CASSIQVNSPLHF
CDR3 DNA: TGTGCCAGCAGCATACAGGTTAATTCACCCCTCCACTTT
D gene: NA
clone size: NA
V gene: TRBV11-2
J gene: TRBJ1-6

CDR3 protein: CASSLCRRQGADNNQPQHF
CDR3 DNA: TGTGCCAGCAGCCTATGTCGCCGGCAGGGCGCCGATAACAATCAGCCCCAGCATTTT
D gene: NA
clone size: NA
V gene: TRBV21-1
J gene: TRBJ1-5

CDR3 protein: CASQGLAGVNEQFF
CDR3 DNA: TGTGCCAGCCAGGGACTAGCGGGAGTCAATGAGCAGTTCTTC
D gene: TRBD2
clone size: NA
V gene: TRBV18
J gene: TRBJ2-1

CDR3 protein: CASSLYGEAEAFF
CDR3 DNA: TGTGCCAGCAGTTTATATGGGGAGGCTGAAGCTTTCTTT
D gene: NA
clone size: NA
V gene: TRBV12-3/TRBV12-4
J gene: TRBJ1-1

CDR3 protein: CASSYSLQVRTGEEETQYF
CDR3 DNA: TGTGCCAGCAGTTACTCTTTACAAGTTCGGACAGGGGAGGAAGAGACCCAGTACTTC
D gene: TRBD1
clone size: NA
V gene: TRBV6-2/TRBV6-3
J gene: TRBJ2-5

CDR3 protein: CSASPGTPGDIQYF
CDR3 DNA: TGCAGTGCTAGTCCGGGAACCCCAGGGGACATTCAGTACTTC
D gene: NA
clone size: NA
V gene: TRBV20-1
J gene: TRBJ2-4

CDR3 protein: CAISQSVEGQGSYGYTF
CDR3 DNA: TGTGCCATCAGCCAGTCAGTGGAGGGACAGGGGAGCTATGGCTACACCTTC
D gene: TRBD1
clone size: NA
V gene: TRBV10-3
J gene: TRBJ1-2

CDR3 protein: CAQAPGGASGYNEQFF
CDR3 DNA: TGTGCCCAAGCTCCTGGAGGGGCTAGCGGGTACAATGAGCAGTTCTTC
D gene: TRBD2
clone size: NA
V gene: TRBV7-9
J gene: TRBJ2-1

CDR3 protein: CASTGQGDTIYF
CDR3 DNA: TGTGCCAGCACCGGACAGGGGGACACCATATATTTT
D gene: TRBD1
clone size: few
V gene: TRBV9
J gene: TRBJ1-3

CDR3 protein: CASSQANEQYF
CDR3 DNA: TGCGCCAGCAGCCAAGCAAACGAGCAGTACTTC
D gene: NA
clone size: NA
V gene: TRBV4-1
J gene: TRBJ2-7

CDR3 protein: CASSYRIGGDGELFF
CDR3 DNA: TGTGCCAGCAGTTACAGGATAGGAGGGGACGGGGAGCTGTTTTTT
D gene: NA
clone size: NA
V gene: TRBV6-5
J gene: TRBJ2-2

CDR3 protein: CASSQVVGAGGRETQYF
CDR3 DNA: TGTGCCAGCAGCCAAGTTGTAGGAGCGGGGGGGCGGGAGACCCAGTACTTC
D gene: TRBD2
clone size: NA
V gene: TRBV3-1/TRBV3-2
J gene: TRBJ2-5

CDR3 protein: CASSLAGGANTIYF
CDR3 DNA: TGTGCCAGCAGCTTAGCGGGCGGGGCGAACACCATATATTTT
D gene: NA
clone size: NA
V gene: TRBV7-9
J gene: TRBJ1-3

CDR3 protein: CASSRQGSNYEQYF
CDR3 DNA: TGTGCCAGCAGCCGACAGGGGAGTAACTACGAGCAGTACTTC
D gene: TRBD1
clone size: once
V gene: TRBV6-5
J gene: TRBJ2-7

CDR3 protein: CASSLGDRNTEAFF
CDR3 DNA: TGTGCCAGCAGCTTGGGGGACAGGAACACTGAAGCTTTCTTT
D gene: TRBD1
clone size: NA
V gene: TRBV5-5
J gene: TRBJ1-1

CDR3 protein: CASSEVGPNRADTQYF
CDR3 DNA: TGTGCCAGCAGTGAGGTGGGGCCTAATCGCGCAGATACGCAGTATTTT
D gene: NA
clone size: NA
V gene: TRBV6-1
J gene: TRBJ2-3

CDR3 protein: CASSEARSGSYEQYF
CDR3 DNA: TGTGCCAGCAGTGAAGCCCGGTCGGGGTCCTACGAGCAGTACTTC
D gene: NA
clone size: once
V gene: TRBV6-1
J gene: TRBJ2-7

CDR3 protein: CASSEGQGSYNEQFF
CDR3 DNA: TGTGCCAGCAGTGAAGGACAGGGCTCCTACAATGAGCAGTTCTTC
D gene: TRBD1
clone size: NA
V gene: TRBV6-1
J gene: TRBJ2-1

CDR3 protein: CASRDTNTGELFF
CDR3 DNA: TGTGCCAGTAGAGACACGAACACCGGGGAGCTGTTTTTT
D gene: NA
clone size: NA
V gene: TRBV19
J gene: TRBJ2-2

CDR3 protein: CASSYSGQGATGYTF
CDR3 DNA: TGTGCCAGCAGTTACTCCGGACAGGGGGCAACTGGCTACACCTTC
D gene: TRBD1
clone size: NA
V gene: TRBV6-5
J gene: TRBJ1-2

CDR3 protein: CASSRYGAGNTIYF
CDR3 DNA: TGTGCCAGCAGTCGGTACGGGGCTGGAAACACCATATATTTT
D gene: NA
clone size: NA
V gene: TRBV6-5
J gene: TRBJ1-3

CDR3 protein: CASSKSGGRHEQYF
CDR3 DNA: TGTGCCAGCAGCAAATCGGGAGGTCGCCACGAGCAGTACTTC
D gene: TRBD2
clone size: once
V gene: TRBV6-2/TRBV6-3
J gene: TRBJ2-7

CDR3 protein: CASSLDGGGVSYEQYF
CDR3 DNA: TGTGCCAGCAGCTTAGATGGTGGGGGCGTCTCCTACGAGCAGTACTTC
D gene: NA
clone size: NA
V gene: TRBV7-2
J gene: TRBJ2-7

CDR3 protein: CASSPYSGSGELFF
CDR3 DNA: TGTGCCAGCAGCCCATATAGCGGGTCCGGGGAGCTGTTTTTT
D gene: TRBD2
clone size: once
V gene: TRBV11-2
J gene: TRBJ2-2

CDR3 protein: CASSYSIAGNTIYF
CDR3 DNA: TGTGCCAGCAGTTACAGTATTGCTGGAAACACCATATATTTT
D gene: NA
clone size: NA
V gene: TRBV2
J gene: TRBJ1-3

CDR3 protein: CSVFPPSRGIIF
CDR3 DNA: TGCAGCGTTTTCCCGCCGTCGAGGGGGATCATCTTT
D gene: NA
clone size: NA
V gene: TRBV29-1
J gene: TRBJ1-1

CDR3 protein: CASSLGPGFGGNTIYF
CDR3 DNA: TGTGCCAGCAGCCTGGGCCCTGGGTTTGGTGGAAACACCATATATTTT
D gene: NA
clone size: NA
V gene: TRBV3-1/TRBV3-2
J gene: TRBJ1-3

CDR3 protein: CASRLTGSYGYTF
CDR3 DNA: TGTGCCAGTAGGTTAACAGGGAGCTATGGCTACACCTTC
D gene: NA
clone size: NA
V gene: TRBV19
J gene: TRBJ1-2

CDR3 protein: CASSQGGFNQPQHF
CDR3 DNA: TGTGCCAGCAGTCAAGGGGGCTTTAATCAGCCCCAGCATTTT
D gene: TRBD1
clone size: few
V gene: TRBV3-1/TRBV3-2
J gene: TRBJ1-5

CDR3 protein: CASSPGTGFYEQYF
CDR3 DNA: TGCGCCAGCAGCCCCGGGACAGGGTTCTACGAGCAGTACTTC
D gene: TRBD1
clone size: NA
V gene: TRBV5-1
J gene: TRBJ2-7

CDR3 protein: CASSLPQGRSTGELFF
CDR3 DNA: TGTGCCAGCAGCTTACCACAGGGTCGTAGCACCGGGGAGCTGTTTTTT
D gene: NA
clone size: NA
V gene: TRBV7-8
J gene: TRBJ2-2

CDR3 protein: CASSLGRHQGALPQRINQPQHF
CDR3 DNA: TGTGCTAGCAGCCTGGGGCGGCATCAGGGGGCGCTTCCCCAAAGGATTAATCAGCCCCAGCATTTT
D gene: TRBD1
clone size: NA
V gene: TRBV7-7
J gene: TRBJ1-5

CDR3 protein: CSVKGQTNTEAFF
CDR3 DNA: TGCAGCGTTAAAGGACAGACCAACACTGAAGCTTTCTTT
D gene: NA
clone size: few
V gene: TRBV29-1
J gene: TRBJ1-1

CDR3 protein: CASSQAHFWSSYNEQFF
CDR3 DNA: TGTGCCAGCAGCCAAGCTCACTTCTGGAGCTCCTACAATGAGCAGTTCTTC
D gene: NA
clone size: NA
V gene: TRBV7-4
J gene: TRBJ2-1

CDR3 protein: CASSQSQTGTEAFF
CDR3 DNA: TGTGCCAGCAGCCAATCGCAGACGGGCACTGAAGCTTTCTTT
D gene: NA
clone size: NA
V gene: TRBV11-2
J gene: TRBJ1-1